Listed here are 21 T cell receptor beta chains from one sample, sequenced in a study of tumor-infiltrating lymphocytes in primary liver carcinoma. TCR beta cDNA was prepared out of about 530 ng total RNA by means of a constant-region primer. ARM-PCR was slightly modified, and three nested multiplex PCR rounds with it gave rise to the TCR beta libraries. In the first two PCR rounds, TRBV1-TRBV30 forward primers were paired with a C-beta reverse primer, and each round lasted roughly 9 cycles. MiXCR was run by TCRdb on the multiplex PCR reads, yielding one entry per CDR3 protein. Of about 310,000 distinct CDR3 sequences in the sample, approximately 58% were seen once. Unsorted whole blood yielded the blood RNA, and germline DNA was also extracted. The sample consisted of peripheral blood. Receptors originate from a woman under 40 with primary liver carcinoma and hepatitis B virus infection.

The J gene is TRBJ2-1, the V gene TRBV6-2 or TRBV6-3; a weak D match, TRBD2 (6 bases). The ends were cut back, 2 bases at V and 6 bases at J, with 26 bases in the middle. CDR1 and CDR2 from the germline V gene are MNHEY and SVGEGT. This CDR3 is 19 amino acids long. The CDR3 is CASSYPEPAGTGSVNEQFF. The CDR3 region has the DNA TGTGCCAGCAGTTACCCCGAGCCGGCAGGGACTGGCTCTGTCAATGAGCAGTTCTTC.

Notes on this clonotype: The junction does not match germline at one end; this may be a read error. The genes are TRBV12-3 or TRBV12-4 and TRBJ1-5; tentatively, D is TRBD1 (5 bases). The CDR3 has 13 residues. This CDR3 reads CASTTRANQPQHF. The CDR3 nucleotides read TGTGCCAGCACAACCAGGGCCAATCAACCCCAGCATTTT.

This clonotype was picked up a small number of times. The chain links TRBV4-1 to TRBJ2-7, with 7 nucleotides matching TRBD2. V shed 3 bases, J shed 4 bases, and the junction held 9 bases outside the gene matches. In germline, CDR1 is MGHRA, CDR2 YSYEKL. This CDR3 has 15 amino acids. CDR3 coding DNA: TGCGCCAGCAGCCAGGGCCCCGGGACTATTTACGAGCAGTACTTC. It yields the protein CASSQGPGTIYEQYF.

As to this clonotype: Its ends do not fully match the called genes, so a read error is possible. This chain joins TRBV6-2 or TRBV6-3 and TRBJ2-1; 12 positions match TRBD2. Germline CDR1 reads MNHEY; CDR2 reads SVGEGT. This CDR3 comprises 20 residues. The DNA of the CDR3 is TGTGGCAGCAGTTACGGCAGTGCGGGTCTAGCGGGAGGGCCTAACAATGTGCAGTTCTTC. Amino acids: CGSSYGSAGLAGGPNNVQFF.

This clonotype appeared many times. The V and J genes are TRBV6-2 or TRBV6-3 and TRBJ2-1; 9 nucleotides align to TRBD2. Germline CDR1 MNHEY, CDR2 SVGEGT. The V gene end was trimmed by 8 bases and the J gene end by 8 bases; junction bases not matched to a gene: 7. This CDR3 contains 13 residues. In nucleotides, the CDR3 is TGTGCCAGCGAACCCGGGACTAGCTATGAGCAGTTCTTC. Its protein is CASEPGTSYEQFF.

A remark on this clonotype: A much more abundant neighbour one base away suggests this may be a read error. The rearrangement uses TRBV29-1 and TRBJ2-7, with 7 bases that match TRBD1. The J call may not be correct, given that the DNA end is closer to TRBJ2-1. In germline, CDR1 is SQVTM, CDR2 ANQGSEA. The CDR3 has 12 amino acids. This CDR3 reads CSVEQGVHEQFF. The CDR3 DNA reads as TGCAGCGTTGAGCAGGGGGTACACGAGCAGTTCTTC.

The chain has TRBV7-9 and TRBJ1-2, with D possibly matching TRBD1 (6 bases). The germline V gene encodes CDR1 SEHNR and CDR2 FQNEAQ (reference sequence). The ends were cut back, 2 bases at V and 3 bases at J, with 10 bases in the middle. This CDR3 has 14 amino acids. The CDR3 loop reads CASSLTGPDYGYTF. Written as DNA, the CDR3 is TGTGCCAGCAGCTTAACAGGGCCGGACTATGGCTACACCTTC.

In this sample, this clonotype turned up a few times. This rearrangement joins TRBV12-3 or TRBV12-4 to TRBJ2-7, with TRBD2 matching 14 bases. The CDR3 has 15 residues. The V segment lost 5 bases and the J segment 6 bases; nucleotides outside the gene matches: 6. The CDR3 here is CASSRTSGRQGEQYF. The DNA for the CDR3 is TGTGCCAGCAGTCGGACTAGCGGGAGGCAGGGCGAGCAGTACTTC.

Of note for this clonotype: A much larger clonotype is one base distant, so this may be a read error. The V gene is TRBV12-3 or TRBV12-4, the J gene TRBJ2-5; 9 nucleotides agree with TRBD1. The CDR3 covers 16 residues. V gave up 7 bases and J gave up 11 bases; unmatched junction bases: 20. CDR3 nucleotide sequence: TGTGCCAGCACGAGGTTCCCGGGACAGGGCGAGAATGAGCAGTACTTC. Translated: CASTRFPGQGENEQYF.

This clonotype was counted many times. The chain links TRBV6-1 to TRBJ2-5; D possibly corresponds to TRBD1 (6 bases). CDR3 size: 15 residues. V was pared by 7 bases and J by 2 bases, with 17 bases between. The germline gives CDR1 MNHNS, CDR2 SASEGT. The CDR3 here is CASTSNRVGQETQYF. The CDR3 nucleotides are TGTGCCAGCACTTCTAACAGGGTCGGGCAAGAGACCCAGTACTTC.

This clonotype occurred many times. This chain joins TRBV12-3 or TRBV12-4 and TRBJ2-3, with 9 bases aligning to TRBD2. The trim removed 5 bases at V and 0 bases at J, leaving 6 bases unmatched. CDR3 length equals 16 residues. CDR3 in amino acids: CASSPISGGSTDTQYF. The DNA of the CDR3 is TGTGCCAGCAGTCCCATTAGCGGGGGCAGCACAGATACGCAGTATTTT.

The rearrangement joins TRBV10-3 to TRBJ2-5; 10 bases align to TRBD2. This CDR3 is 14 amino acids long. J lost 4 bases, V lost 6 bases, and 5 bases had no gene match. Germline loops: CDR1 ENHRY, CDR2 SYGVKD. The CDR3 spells CAISLAGAGETQYF. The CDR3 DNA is TGTGCCATCAGCCTAGCGGGGGCTGGAGAGACCCAGTACTTC.

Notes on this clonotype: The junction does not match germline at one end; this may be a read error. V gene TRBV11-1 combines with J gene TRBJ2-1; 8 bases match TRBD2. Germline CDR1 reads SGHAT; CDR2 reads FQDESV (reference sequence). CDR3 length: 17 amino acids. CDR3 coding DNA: TGTGCCAGCAGCTTAAAGTCCGGGAGGGACCTCCGAAATGAGCAGCTCTTC. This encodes CASSLKSGRDLRNEQLF.

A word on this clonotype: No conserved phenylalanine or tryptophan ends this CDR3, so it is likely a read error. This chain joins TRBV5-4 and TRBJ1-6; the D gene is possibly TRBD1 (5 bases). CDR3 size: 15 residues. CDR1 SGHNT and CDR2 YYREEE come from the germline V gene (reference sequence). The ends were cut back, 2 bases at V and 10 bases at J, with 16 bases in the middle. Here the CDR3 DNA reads TGTGCCAGCAGCTTCTATGCAGGGTCAAAATCACCCCTCCACTTA. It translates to CASSFYAGSKSPLHL.

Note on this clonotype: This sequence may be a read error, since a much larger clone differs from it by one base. CDR3 bases: TGCAGCGTCGAAACGGGACAGGGGTGGGAGACCCAGTTCTTC. It translates to CSVETGQGWETQFF. The chain is built from TRBV29-1 and TRBJ2-1, with 10 bases matching TRBD1. Germline CDR1 reads SQVTM; CDR2 reads ANQGSEA. Trimming at V came to 6 bases and at J to 13 bases, leaving 15 bases not matched to a gene. The CDR3 length is 14 residues.

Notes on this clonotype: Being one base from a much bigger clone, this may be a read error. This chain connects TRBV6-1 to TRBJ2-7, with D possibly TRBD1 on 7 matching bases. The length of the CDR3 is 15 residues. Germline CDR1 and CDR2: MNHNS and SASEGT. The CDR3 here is CVSSEAHRGGYEQYF. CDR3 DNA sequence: TGTGTCAGCAGTGAAGCGCACAGGGGAGGCTACGAGCAGTACTTC.

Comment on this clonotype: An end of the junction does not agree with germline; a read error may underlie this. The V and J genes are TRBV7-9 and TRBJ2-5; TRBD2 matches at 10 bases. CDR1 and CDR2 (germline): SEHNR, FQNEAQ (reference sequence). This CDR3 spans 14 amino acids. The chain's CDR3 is CANSRTSGQETQYF. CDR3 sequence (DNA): TGTGCCAACAGCCGGACTAGCGGCCAAGAGACCCAGTACTTC.

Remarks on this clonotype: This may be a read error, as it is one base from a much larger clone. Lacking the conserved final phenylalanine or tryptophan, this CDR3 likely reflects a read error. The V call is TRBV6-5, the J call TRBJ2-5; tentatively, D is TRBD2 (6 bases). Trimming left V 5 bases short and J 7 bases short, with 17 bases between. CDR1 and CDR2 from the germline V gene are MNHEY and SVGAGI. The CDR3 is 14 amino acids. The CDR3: CASSTSVNGGTQYL. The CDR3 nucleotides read TGTGCCAGCAGTACATCGGTAAACGGGGGGACCCAGTACTTA.

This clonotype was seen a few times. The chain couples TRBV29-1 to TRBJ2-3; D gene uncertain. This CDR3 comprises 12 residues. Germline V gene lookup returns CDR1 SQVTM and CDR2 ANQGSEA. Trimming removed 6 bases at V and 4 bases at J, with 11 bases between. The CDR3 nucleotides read TGCAGCGTAACGACGGCCGCAGATACGCAGTATTTT. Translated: CSVTTAADTQYF.

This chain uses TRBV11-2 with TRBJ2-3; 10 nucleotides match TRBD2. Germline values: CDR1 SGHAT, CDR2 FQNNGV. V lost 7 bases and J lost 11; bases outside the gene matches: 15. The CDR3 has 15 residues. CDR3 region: CASIRGLAATNMQYF. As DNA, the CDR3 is TGTGCCAGCATCCGAGGACTAGCGGCCACAAATATGCAGTATTTT.

Here the CDR3 reads CASTMTGTGCQPQHF. Here the CDR3 DNA reads TGTGCCAGCACCATGACCGGGACAGGGTGCCAGCCCCAGCATTTT. The chain has TRBV7-8 and TRBJ1-5; 9 positions agree with TRBD1. CDR1 and CDR2 from the germline V gene are SGHVS and FQNEAQ. The CDR3 runs 15 residues. V shed 7 bases, J shed 7 bases, and the junction held 11 bases outside the gene matches. Combining the CDR3 with reference TRBV7-8 and TRBJ1-5 gives the whole variable domain GAGVSQSPRYKVAKRGQDVALRCDPISGHVSLFWYQQALGQGPEFLTYFQNEAQLDKSGLPSDRFFAERPEGSVSTLKIQRTQQEDSAVYLCASTMTGTGCQPQHFGDGTRLSIL.